This T cell receptor (beta chain) is drawn from a study of blood T cell repertoires in COVID-19. Assay: immunoSEQ multiplex PCR; the TCRdb copy retains only in-frame clones and omits some. Of some 530,000 clones in the sample, roughly nine tenths were seen once. Specimen: PBMCs or T cells enriched from blood (not recorded which). The receptor comes from an older woman who had recovered from COVID-19.

The CDR3 is CASRDRTYNEQFF. The DNA for the CDR3 is TGTGCCAGTCGGGACAGAACCTACAATGAGCAGTTCTTC. This chain uses TRBV2 with TRBJ2-1; TRBD1 matches at 7 bases. CDR1 SNHLY and CDR2 FYNNEI come from the germline V gene. Germline trimming cut 9 bases from V and 2 bases from J; bases unmatched to any gene: 4. CDR3 length equals 13 residues.